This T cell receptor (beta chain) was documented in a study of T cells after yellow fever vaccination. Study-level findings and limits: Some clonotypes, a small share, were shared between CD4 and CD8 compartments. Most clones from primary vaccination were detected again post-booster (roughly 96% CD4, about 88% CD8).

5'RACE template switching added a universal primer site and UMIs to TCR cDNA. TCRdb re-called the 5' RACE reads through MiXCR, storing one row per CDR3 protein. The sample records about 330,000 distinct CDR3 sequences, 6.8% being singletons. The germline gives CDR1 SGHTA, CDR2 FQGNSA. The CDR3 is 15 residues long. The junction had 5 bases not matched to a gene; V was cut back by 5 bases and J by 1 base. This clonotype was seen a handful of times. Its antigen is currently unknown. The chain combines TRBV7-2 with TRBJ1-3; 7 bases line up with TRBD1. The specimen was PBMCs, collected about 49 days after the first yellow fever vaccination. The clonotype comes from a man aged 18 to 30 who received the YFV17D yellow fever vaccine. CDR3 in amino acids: CASSPQTGSGNTIYF. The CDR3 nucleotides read TGTGCCAGCAGCCCGCAGACAGGGTCTGGAAACACCATATATTTT.